The subject of this entry is one T cell receptor beta chain. Its antigen is not identified. Germline CDR1 reads MNHEY; CDR2 reads SVGAGI. V was pared by 7 bases and J by 8 bases, with 12 bases of the junction left unmatched. CDR3 length: 15 amino acids. Clones were read by immunoSEQ multiplex PCR, and TCRdb kept only the in-frame ones, dropping some. The sample carries some 60,000 clones, approximately 87% recorded once. This entry comes from a study of a mutant IDH1 vaccine in newly diagnosed glioma. Study overall: The therapy given earlier, which was standard therapy, consisted of radiotherapy, temozolomide, or both, and most of the patients received both.

Regarding time point: week 35, safety follow-up. A single vaccine dose contained 300 ug of mutant IDH1 20-mer peptide, and topical imiquimod was used with it. Vaccinations, eight in total, occurred in weeks 1, 3, 5, 7, 11, 15, 19, 23. Study findings and constraints: Overall, 80% to 95% of patients had vaccine-induced immune responses.

The TCR sequence derives from a man aged 35 to 55 with glioma. The source was PBMCs, collected from a glioma patient whose treatment included an IDH1 peptide vaccine. The chain carries TRBV6-5 and TRBJ2-7; 12 bases fit TRBD2. As DNA, the CDR3 is TGTGCCAGCACTACGAGGGCTAGCGGGAGGGTGCAGCAGTACTTC. Its protein product is CASTTRASGRVQQYF.